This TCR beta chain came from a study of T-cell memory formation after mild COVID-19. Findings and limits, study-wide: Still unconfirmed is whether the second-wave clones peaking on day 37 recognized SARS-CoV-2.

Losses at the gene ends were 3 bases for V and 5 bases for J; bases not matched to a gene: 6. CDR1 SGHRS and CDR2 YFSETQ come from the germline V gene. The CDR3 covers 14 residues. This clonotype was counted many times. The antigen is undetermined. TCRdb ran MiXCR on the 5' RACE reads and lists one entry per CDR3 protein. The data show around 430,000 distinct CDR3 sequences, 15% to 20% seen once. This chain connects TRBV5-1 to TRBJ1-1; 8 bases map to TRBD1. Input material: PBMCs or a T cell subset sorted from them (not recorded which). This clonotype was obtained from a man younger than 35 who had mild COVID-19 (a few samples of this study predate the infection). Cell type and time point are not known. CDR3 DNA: TGCGCCAGCAGCTCCGGACAGGGTCGGACTGAAGCTTTCTTT. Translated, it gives CASSSGQGRTEAFF.